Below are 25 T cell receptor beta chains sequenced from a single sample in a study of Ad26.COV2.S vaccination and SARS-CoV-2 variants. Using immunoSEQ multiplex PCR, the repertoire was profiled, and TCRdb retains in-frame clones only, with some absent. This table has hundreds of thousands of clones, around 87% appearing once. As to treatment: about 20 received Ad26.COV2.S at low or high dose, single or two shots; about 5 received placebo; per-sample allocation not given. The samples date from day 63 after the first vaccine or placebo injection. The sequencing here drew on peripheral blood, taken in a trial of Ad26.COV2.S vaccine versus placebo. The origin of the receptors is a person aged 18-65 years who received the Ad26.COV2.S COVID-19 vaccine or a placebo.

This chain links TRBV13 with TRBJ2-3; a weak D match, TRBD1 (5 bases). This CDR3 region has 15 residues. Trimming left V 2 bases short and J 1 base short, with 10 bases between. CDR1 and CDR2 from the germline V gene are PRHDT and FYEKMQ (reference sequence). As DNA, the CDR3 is TGTGCCAGCAGCTTATGGGGCCTTGGCACAGATACGCAGTATTTT. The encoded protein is CASSLWGLGTDTQYF.

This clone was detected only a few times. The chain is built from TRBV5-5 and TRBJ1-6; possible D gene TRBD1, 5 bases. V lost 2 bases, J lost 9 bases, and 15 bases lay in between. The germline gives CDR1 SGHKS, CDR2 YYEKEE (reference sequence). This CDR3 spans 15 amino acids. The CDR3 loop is CASSLPDSLSSPLHF. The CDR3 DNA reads TGTGCCAGCAGCTTACCTGACAGCTTGAGTTCACCCCTCCACTTT.

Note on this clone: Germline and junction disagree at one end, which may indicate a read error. The CDR3 loop reads CASSLAMGLVF. CDR3 DNA sequence: TGTGCCAGCAGCTTGGCCATGGGACTAGTTTTT. J is TRBJ2-3 and V is TRBV5-6; TRBD2 agrees at 8 bases. Germline CDR1 is SGHDT and CDR2 is YYEEEE. This CDR3 has 11 residues.

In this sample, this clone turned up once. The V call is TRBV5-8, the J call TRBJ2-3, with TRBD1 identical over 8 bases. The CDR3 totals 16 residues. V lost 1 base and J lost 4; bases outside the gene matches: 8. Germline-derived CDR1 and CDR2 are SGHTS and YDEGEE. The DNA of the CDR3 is TGTGCCAGCAGCTTGCGGCCAGGGGGCTCCGCAGATACGCAGTATTTT. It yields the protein CASSLRPGGSADTQYF.

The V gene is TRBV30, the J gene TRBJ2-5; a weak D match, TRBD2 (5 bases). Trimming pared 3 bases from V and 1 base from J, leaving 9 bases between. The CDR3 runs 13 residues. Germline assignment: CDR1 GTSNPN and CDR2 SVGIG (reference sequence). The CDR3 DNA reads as TGTGCCTGGAGCGCCCGGGGCCAAGAGACCCAGTACTTC. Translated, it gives CAWSARGQETQYF.

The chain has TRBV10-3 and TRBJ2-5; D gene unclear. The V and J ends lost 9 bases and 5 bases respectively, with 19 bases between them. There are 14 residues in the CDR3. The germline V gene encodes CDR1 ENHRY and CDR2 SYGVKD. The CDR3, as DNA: TGTGCCATTGCGGAACTCGGTCTAGTGGAGACCCAGTACTTC. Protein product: CAIAELGLVETQYF.

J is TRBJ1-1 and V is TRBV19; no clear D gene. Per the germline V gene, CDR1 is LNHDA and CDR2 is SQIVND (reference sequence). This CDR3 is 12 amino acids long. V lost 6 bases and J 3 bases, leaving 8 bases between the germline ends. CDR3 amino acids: CASRDGYTEAFF. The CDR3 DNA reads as TGTGCCAGTAGGGACGGGTACACTGAAGCTTTCTTT.

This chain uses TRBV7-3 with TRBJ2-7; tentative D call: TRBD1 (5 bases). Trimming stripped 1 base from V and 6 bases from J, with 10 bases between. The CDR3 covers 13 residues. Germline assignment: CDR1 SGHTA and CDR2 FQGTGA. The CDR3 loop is CASSLNLGLEQYF. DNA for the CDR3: TGTGCCAGCAGCTTAAATTTGGGGCTCGAGCAGTACTTC.

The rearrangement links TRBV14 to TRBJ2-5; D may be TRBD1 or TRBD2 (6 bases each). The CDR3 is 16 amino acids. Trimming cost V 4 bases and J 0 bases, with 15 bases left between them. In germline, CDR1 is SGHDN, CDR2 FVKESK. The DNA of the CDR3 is TGTGCCAGCAGCCTTCGGGGGCCCCCCTACCAAGAGACCCAGTACTTC. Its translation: CASSLRGPPYQETQYF.

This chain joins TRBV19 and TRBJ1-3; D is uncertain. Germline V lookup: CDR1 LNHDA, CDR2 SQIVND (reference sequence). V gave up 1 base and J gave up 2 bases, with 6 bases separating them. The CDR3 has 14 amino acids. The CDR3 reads CASSIGQAGNTIYF. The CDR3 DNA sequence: TGTGCCAGTAGTATAGGCCAGGCTGGAAACACCATATATTTT.

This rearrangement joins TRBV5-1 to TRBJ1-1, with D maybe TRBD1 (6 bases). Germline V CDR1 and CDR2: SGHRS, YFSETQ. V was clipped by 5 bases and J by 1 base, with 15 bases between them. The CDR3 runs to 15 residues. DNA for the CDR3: TGCGCCAGCAGAATTACAGGGTACGGGAACACTGAAGCTTTCTTT. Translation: CASRITGYGNTEAFF.

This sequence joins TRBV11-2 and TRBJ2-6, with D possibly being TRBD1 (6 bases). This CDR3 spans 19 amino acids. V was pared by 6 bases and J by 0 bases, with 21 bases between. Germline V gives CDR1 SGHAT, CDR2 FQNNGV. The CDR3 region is CASRDLKGTSLSGANVLTF. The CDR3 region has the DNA TGTGCCAGCAGGGACCTCAAGGGGACAAGTCTCTCTGGGGCCAACGTCCTGACTTTC. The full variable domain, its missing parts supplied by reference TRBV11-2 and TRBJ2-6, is EAGVAQSPRYKIIEKRQSVAFWCNPISGHATLYWYQQILGQGPKLLIQFQNNGVVDDSQLPKDRFSAERLKGVDSTLKIQPAKLEDSAVYLCASRDLKGTSLSGANVLTFGAGSRLTVL.

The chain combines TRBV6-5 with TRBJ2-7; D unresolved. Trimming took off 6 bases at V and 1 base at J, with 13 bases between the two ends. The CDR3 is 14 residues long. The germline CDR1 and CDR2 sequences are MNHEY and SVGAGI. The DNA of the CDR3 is TGTGCCAGCAGAGACCATAGGGTATCCTACGAGCAGTACTTC. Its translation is CASRDHRVSYEQYF.

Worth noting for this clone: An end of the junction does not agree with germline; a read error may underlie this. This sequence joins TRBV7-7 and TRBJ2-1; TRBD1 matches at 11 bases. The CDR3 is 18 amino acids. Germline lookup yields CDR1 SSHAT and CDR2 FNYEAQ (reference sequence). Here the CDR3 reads CASSRLIAGTGGYNEQFF. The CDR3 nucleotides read TGTGCTAGCAGCCGTCTGATTGCAGGGACAGGGGGCTACAATGAGCAGTTCTTC. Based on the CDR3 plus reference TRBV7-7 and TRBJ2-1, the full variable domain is GAGVSQSPRYKVTKRGQDVTLRCDPISSHATLYWYQQALGQGPEFLTYFNYEAQPDKSGLPSDRFSAERPEGSISTLTIQRTEQRDSAMYRCASSRLIAGTGGYNEQFFGPGTRLTVL.

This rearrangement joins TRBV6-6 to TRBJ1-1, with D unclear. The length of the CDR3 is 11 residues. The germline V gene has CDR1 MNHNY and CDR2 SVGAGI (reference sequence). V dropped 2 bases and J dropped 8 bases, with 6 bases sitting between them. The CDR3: CASSYVEEAFF. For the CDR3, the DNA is TGTGCCAGCAGTTACGTCGAGGAAGCTTTCTTT.

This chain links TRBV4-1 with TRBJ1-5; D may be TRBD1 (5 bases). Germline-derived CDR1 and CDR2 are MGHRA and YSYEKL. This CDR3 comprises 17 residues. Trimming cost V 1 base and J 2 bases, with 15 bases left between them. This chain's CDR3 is CASSQGGVGGGNQPQHF. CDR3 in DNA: TGCGCCAGCAGCCAAGGGGGGGTCGGCGGGGGCAATCAGCCCCAGCATTTT.

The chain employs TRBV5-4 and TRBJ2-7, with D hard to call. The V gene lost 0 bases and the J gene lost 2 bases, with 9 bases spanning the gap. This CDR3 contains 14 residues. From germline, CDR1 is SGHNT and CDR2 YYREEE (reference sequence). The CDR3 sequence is CASSLGPEAYEQYF. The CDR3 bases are TGTGCCAGCAGCTTGGGACCAGAGGCCTACGAGCAGTACTTC.

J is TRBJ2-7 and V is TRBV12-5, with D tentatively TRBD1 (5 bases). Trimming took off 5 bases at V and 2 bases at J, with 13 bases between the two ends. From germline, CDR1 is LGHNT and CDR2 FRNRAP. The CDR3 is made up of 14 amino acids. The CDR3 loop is CASGASDRTYEQYF. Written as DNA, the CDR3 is TGTGCTAGTGGTGCTTCAGACAGAACCTACGAGCAGTACTTC.

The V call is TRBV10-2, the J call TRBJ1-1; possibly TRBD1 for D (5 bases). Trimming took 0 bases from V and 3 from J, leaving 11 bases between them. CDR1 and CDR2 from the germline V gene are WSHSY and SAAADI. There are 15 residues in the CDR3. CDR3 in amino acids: CASSESELGDTEAFF. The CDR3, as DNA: TGCGCCAGCAGTGAGTCCGAGTTGGGGGACACTGAAGCTTTCTTT.

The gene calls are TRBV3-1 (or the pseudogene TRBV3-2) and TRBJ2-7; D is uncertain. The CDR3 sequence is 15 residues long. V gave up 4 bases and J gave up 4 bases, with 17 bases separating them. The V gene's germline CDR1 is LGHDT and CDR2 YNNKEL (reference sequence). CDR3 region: CASSPGRAMRYEQYF. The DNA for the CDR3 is TGTGCCAGCAGCCCCGGTAGGGCAATGAGATACGAGCAGTACTTC.

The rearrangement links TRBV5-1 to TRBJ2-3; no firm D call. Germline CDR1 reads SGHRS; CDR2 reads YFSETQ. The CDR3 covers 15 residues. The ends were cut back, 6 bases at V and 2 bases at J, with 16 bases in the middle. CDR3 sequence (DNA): TGCGCCAGCAACTGCTTCCGGGTCCTCACAGATACGCAGTATTTT. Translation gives CASNCFRVLTDTQYF.

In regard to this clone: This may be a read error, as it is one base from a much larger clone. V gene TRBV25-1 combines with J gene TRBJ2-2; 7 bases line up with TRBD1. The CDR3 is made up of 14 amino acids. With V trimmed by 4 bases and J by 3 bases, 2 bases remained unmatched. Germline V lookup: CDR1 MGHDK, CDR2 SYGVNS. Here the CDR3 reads CASSAGTDTGELFF. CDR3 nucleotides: TGTGCCAGCAGTGCCGGGACAGACACCGGGGAGCTGTTTTTT.

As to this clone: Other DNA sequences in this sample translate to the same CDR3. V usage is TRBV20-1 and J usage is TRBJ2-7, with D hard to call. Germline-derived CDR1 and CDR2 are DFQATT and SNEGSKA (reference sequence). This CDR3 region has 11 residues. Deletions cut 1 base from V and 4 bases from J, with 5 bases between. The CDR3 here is CSARGVYEQYF. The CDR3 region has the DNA TGCAGTGCTAGAGGGGTGTACGAGCAGTACTTC.

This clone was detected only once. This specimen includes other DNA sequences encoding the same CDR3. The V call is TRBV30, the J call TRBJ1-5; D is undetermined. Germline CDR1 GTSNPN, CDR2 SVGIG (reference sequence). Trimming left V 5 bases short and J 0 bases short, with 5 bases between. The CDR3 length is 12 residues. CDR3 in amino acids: CAWGYSNQPQHF. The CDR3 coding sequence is TGTGCCTGGGGGTATAGCAATCAGCCCCAGCATTTT.

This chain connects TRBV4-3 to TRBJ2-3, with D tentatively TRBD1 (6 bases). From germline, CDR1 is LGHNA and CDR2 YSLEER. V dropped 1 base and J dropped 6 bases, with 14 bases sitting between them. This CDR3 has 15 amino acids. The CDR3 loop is CASSQGTDDFDTQYF. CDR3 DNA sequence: TGCGCCAGCAGCCAAGGGACAGACGATTTTGATACGCAGTATTTT.